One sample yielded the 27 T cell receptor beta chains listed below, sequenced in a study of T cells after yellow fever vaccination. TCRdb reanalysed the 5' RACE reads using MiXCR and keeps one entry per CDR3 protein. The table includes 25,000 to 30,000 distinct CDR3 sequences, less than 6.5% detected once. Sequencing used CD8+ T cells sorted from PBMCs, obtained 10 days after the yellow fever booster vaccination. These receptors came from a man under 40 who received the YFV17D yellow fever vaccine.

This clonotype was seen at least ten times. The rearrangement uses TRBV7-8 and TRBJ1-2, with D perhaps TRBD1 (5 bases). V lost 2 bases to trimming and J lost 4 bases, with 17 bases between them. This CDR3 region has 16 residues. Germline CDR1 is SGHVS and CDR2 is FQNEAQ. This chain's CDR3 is CASSLPRDGPTYGYTF. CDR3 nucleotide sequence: TGTGCCAGCAGCTTACCGAGGGACGGACCGACCTATGGCTACACCTTC.

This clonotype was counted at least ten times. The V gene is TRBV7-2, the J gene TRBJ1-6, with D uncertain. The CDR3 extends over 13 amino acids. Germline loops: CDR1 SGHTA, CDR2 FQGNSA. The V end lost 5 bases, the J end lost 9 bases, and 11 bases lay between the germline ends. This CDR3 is CASSTLGISPLHF. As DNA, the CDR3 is TGTGCCAGCAGCACCCTCGGGATTTCACCCCTCCACTTT. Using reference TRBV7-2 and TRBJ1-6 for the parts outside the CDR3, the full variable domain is GAGVSQSPSNKVTEKGKDVELRCDPISGHTALYWYRQSLGQGLEFLIYFQGNSAPDKSGLPSDRFSAERTGGSVSTLTIQRTQQEDSAVYLCASSTLGISPLHFGNGTRLTVT.

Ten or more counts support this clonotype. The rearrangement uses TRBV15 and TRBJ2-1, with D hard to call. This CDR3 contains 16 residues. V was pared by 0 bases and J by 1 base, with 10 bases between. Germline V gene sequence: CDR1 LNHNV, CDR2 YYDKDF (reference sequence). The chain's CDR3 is CATSRDLVESYNEQFF. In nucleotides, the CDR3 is TGTGCCACCAGCAGAGATCTCGTGGAATCCTACAATGAGCAGTTCTTC.

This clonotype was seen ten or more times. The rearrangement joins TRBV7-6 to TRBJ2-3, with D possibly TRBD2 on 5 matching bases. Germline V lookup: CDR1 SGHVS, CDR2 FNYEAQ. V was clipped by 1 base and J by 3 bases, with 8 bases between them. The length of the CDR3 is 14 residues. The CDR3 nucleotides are TGTGCCAGCAGCTTAGGACGGGGAACAGATACGCAGTATTTT. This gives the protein CASSLGRGTDTQYF.

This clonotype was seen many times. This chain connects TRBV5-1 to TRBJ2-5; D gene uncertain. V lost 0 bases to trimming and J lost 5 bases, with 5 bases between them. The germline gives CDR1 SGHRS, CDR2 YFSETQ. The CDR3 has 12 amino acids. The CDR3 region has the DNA TGCGCCAGCAGCTTGGTGGAGGAGACCCAGTACTTC. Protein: CASSLVEETQYF. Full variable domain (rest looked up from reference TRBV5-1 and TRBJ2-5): KAGVTQTPRYLIKTRGQQVTLSCSPISGHRSVSWYQQTPGQGLQFLFEYFSETQRNKGNFPGRFSGRQFSNSRSEMNVSTLELGDSALYLCASSLVEETQYFGPGTRLLVL.

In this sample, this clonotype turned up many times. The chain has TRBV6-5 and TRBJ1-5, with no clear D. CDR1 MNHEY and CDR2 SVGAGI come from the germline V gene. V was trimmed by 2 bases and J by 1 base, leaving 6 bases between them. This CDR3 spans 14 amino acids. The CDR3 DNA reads TGTGCCAGCAGTTACGGCCAAAGCAATCAGCCCCAGCATTTT. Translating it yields CASSYGQSNQPQHF.

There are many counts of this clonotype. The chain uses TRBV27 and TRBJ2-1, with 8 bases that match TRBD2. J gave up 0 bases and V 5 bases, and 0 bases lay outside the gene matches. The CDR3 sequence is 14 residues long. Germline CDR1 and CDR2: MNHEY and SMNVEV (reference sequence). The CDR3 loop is CASSSGSSYNEQFF. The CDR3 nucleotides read TGTGCCAGCAGTAGCGGGAGCTCCTACAATGAGCAGTTCTTC.

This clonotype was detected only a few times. The CDR3 protein is CSVTSGRNEQFF. CDR3 DNA sequence: TGCAGCGTAACTAGCGGGAGGAATGAGCAGTTCTTC. The rearrangement joins TRBV29-1 to TRBJ2-1; TRBD2 aligns across 12 bases. CDR1 and CDR2 (germline): SQVTM, ANQGSEA. The CDR3 length is 12 residues. The junction had 1 base not matched to a gene; V was cut back by 6 bases and J by 7 bases.

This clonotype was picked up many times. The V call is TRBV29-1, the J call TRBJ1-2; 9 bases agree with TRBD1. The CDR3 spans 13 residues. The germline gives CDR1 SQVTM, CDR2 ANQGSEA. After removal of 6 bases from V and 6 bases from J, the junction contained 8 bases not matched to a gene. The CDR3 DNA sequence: TGCAGCGTCGGGGGGACAGGGTCGGATGGCTACACCTTC. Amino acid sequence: CSVGGTGSDGYTF.

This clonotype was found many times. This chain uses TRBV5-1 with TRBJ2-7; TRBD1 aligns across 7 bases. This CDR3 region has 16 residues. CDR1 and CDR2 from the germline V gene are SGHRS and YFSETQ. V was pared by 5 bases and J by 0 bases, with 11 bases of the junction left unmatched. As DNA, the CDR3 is TGCGCCAGCAGTGGGTCCCCGGGACAGCCCTCCTACGAGCAGTACTTC. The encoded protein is CASSGSPGQPSYEQYF.

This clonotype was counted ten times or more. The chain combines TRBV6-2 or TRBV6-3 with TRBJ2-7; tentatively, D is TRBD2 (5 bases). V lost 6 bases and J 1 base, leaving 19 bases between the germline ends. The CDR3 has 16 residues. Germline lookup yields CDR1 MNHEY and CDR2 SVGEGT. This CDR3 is CASSIPLSGLSYEQYF. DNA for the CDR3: TGTGCCAGCAGCATACCTCTCAGCGGTCTTTCCTACGAGCAGTACTTC.

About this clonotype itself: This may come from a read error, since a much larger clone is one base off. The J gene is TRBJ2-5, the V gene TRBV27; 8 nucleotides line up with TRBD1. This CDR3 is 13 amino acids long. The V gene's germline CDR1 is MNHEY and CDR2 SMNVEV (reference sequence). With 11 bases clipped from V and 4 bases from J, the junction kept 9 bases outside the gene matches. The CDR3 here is CAGGGQGGETQYF. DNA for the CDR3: TGTGCCGGCGGCGGACAGGGAGGAGAGACCCAGTACTTC.

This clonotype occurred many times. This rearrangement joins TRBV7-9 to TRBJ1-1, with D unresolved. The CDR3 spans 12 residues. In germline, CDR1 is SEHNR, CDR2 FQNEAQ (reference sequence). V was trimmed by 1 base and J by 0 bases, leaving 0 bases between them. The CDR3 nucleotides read TGTGCCAGCAGCTTAGTGAACACTGAAGCTTTCTTT. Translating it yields CASSLVNTEAFF.

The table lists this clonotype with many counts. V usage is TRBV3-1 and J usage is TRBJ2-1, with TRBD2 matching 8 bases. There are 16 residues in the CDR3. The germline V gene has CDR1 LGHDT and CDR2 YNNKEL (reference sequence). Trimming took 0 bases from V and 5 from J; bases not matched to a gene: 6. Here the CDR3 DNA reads TGTGCCAGCAGCCAAGATAGGTCTAGCGGGCACAATGAGCAGTTCTTC. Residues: CASSQDRSSGHNEQFF.

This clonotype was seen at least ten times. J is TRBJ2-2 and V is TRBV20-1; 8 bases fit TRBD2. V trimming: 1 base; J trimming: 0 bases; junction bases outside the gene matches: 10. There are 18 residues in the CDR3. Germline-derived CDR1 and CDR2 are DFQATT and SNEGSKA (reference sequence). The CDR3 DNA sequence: TGCAGTGCTAGAGCCCGCGGCGCTAGCGGGCCGAACACCGGGGAGCTGTTTTTT. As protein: CSARARGASGPNTGELFF.

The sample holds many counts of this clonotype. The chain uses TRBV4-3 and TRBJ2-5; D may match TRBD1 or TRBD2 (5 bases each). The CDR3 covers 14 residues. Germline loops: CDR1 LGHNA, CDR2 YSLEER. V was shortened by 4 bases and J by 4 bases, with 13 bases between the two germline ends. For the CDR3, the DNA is TGCGCCAGCAGCCTTCGGGGCAGAGGAGAGACCCAGTACTTC. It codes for CASSLRGRGETQYF.

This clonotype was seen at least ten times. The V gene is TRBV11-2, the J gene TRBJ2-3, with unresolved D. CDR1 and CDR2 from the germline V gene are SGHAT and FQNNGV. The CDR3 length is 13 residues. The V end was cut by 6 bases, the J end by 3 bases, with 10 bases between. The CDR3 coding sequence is TGTGCCAGCAGTCCCGGGTTGACAGATACGCAGTATTTT. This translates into CASSPGLTDTQYF.

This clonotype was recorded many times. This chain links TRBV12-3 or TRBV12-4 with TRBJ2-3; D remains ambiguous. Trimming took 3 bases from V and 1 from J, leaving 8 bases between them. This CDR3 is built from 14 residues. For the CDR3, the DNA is TGTGCCAGCAGTTTTGGTACCGGCACAGATACGCAGTATTTT. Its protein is CASSFGTGTDTQYF.

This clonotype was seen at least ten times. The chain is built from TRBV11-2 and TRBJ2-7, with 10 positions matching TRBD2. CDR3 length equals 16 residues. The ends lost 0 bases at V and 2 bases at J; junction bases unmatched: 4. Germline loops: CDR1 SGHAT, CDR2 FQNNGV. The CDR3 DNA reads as TGTGCCAGCAGCTTAGAAGCGGGAGGGTCGACCTACGAGCAGTACTTC. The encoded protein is CASSLEAGGSTYEQYF. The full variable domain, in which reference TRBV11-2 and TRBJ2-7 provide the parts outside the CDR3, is EAGVAQSPRYKIIEKRQSVAFWCNPISGHATLYWYQQILGQGPKLLIQFQNNGVVDDSQLPKDRFSAERLKGVDSTLKIQPAKLEDSAVYLCASSLEAGGSTYEQYFGPGTRLTVT.

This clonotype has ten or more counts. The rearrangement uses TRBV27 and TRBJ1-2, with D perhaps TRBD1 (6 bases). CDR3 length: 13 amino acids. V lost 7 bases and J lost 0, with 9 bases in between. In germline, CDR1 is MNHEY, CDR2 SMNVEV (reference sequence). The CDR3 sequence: CASKQGSNYGYTF. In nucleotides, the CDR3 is TGTGCCAGCAAACAGGGTTCTAACTATGGCTACACCTTC.

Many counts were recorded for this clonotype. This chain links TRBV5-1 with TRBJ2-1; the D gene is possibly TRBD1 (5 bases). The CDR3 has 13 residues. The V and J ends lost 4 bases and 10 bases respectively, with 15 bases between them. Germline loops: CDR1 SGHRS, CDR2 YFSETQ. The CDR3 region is CASSPSTQGEQFF. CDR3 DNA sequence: TGCGCCAGCAGCCCTTCGACCCAGGGCGAGCAGTTCTTC.

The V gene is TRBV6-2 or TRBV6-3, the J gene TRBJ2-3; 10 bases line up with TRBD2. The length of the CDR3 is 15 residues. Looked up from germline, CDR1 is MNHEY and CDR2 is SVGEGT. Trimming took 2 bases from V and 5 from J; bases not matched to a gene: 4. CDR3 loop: CASSYGASGRDTQYF. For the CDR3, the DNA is TGTGCCAGCAGTTACGGTGCTAGCGGGAGAGATACGCAGTATTTT.

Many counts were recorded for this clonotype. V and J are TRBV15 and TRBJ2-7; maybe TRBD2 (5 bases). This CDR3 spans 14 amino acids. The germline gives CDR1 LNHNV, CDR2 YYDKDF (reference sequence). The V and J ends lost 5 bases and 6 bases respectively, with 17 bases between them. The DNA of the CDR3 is TGTGCCACCAGCTCCACGGAGGTTCCTGGCGAGCAGTACTTC. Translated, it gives CATSSTEVPGEQYF. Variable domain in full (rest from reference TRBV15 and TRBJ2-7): DAMVIQNPRYQVTQFGKPVTLSCSQTLNHNVMYWYQQKSSQAPKLLFHYYDKDFNNEADTPDNFQSRRPNTSFCFLDIRSPGLGDTAMYLCATSSTEVPGEQYFGPGTRLTVT.

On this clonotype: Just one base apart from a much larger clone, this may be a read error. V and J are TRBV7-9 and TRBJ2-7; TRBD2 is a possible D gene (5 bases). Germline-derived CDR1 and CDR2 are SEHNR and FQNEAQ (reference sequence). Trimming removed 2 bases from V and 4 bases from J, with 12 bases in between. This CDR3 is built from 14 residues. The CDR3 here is CASSLFGRVYEQYF. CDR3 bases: TGTGCCAGCAGCTTATTCGGGCGGGTTTACGAGCAGTACTTC.

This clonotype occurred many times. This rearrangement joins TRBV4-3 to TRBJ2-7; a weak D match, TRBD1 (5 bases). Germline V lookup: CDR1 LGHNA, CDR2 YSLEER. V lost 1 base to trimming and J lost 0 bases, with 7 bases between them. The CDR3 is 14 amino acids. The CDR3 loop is CASSQAQGSYEQYF. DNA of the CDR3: TGCGCCAGCAGCCAAGCGCAGGGCTCCTACGAGCAGTACTTC.

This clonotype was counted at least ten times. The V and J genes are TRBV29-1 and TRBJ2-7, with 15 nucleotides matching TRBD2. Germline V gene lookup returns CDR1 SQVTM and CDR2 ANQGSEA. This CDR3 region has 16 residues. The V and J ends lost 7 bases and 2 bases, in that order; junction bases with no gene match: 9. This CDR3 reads CSASGTSGRRTYEQYF. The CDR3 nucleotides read TGCAGCGCCTCCGGGACTAGCGGGAGGCGGACCTACGAGCAGTACTTC.

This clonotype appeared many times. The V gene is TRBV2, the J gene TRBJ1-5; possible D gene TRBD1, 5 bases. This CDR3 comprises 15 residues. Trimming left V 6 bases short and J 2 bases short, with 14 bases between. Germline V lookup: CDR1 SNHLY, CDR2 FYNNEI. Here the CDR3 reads CASRVVGEGNQPQHF. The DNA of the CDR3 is TGTGCCAGCAGGGTGGTAGGGGAGGGCAATCAGCCCCAGCATTTT.